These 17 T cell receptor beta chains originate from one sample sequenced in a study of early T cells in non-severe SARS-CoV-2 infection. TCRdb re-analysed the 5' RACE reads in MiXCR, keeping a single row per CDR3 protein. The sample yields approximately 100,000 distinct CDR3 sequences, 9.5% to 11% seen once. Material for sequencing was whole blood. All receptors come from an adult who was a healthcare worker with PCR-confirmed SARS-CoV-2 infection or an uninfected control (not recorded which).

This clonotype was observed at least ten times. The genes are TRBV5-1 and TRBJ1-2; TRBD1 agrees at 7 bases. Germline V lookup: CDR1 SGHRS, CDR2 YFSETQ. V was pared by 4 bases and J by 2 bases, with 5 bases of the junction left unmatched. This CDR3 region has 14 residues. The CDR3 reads CASSLPTGNYGYTF. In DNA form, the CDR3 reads TGCGCCAGCAGCCTGCCGACAGGGAACTATGGCTACACCTTC.

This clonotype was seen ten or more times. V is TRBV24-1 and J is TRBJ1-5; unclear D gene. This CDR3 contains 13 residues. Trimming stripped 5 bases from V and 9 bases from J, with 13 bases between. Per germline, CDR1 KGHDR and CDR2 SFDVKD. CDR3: CATSGAGNRPQHF. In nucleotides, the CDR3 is TGTGCCACCAGTGGAGCGGGGAACCGGCCCCAGCATTTT.

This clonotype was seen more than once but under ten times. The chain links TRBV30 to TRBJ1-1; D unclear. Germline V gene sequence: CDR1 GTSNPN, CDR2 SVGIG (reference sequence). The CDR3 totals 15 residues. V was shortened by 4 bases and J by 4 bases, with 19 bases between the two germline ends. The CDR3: CAWKSWNTRSTEAFF. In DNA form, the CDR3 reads TGTGCCTGGAAATCCTGGAATACAAGGAGCACTGAAGCTTTCTTT. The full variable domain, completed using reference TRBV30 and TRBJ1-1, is SQTIHQWPATLVQPVGSPLSLECTVEGTSNPNLYWYRQAAGRGLQLLFYSVGIGQISSEVPQNLSASRPQDRQFILSSKKLLLSDSGFYLCAWKSWNTRSTEAFFGQGTRLTVV.

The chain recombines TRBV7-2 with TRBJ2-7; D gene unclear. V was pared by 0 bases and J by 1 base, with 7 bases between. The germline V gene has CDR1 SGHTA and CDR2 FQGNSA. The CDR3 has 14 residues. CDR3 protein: CASSLAFRSYEQYF. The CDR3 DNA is TGTGCCAGCAGCTTAGCGTTCAGGTCCTACGAGCAGTACTTC.

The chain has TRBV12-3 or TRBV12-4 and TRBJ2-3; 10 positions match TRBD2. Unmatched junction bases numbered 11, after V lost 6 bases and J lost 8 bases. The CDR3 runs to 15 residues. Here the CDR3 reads CASRRAGGTYVTQYF. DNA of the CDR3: TGTGCCAGCAGAAGAGCGGGAGGGACGTACGTTACGCAGTATTTT.

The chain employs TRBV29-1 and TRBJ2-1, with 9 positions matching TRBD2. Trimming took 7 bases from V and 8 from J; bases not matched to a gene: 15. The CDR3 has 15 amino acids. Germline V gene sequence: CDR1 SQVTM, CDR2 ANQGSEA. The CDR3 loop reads CSALGASGVGDEQFF. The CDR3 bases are TGCAGCGCCTTGGGGGCTAGCGGGGTCGGCGATGAGCAGTTCTTC.

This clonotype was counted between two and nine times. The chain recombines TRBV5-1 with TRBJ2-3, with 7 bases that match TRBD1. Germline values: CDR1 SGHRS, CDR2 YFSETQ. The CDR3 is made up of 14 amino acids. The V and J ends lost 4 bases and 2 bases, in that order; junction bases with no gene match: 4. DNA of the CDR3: TGCGCCAGCAGCCATGGACAGGTCACAGATACGCAGTATTTT. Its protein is CASSHGQVTDTQYF.

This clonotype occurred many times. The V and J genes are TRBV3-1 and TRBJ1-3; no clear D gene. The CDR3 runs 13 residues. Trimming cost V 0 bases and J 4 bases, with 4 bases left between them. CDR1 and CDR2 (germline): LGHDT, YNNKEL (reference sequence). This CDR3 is CASSQDRGNTIYF. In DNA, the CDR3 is TGTGCCAGCAGCCAAGACAGGGGAAACACCATATATTTT. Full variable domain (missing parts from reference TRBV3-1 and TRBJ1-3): DTAVSQTPKYLVTQMGNDKSIKCEQNLGHDTMYWYKQDSKKFLKIMFSYNNKELIINETVPNRFSPKSPDKAHLNLHINSLELGDSAVYFCASSQDRGNTIYFGEGSWLTVV.

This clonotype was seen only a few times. The CDR3 here is CASSLVGPGTTVLTF. CDR3 DNA sequence: TGTGCCAGCAGCTTAGTCGGGCCAGGGACGACCGTCCTGACTTTC. The rearrangement links TRBV7-3 to TRBJ2-6, with D possibly being TRBD1 or TRBD2 (5 bases each). Germline CDR1 reads SGHTA; CDR2 reads FQGTGA. The CDR3 is 15 amino acids. Trimming cost V 2 bases and J 12 bases, with 17 bases left between them.

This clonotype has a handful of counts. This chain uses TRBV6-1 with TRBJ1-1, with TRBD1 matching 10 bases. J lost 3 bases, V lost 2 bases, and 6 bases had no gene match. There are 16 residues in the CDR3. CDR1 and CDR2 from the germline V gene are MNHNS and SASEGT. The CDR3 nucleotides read TGTGCCAGCAGTGAACAGACAGGGGGCATGGACACTGAAGCTTTCTTT. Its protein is CASSEQTGGMDTEAFF.

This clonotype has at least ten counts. The CDR3 protein is CASSPGLAGPTDTQYF. The CDR3, as DNA: TGCGCCAGCAGCCCCGGACTAGCGGGACCTACAGATACGCAGTATTTT. The J gene is TRBJ2-3, the V gene TRBV5-1, with 12 bases identical to TRBD2. The V and J ends lost 4 bases and 3 bases, in that order; junction bases with no gene match: 6. CDR1 SGHRS and CDR2 YFSETQ come from the germline V gene. CDR3 length: 16 amino acids. The variable domain in full, completed from reference TRBV5-1 and TRBJ2-3, reads KAGVTQTPRYLIKTRGQQVTLSCSPISGHRSVSWYQQTPGQGLQFLFEYFSETQRNKGNFPGRFSGRQFSNSRSEMNVSTLELGDSALYLCASSPGLAGPTDTQYFGPGTRLTVL.

The CDR3 nucleotides are TGTGCCAGCAGCCCCGAGGGCGCGGGGGTCTACAATGAGCAGTTCTTC. This gives the protein CASSPEGAGVYNEQFF. The chain joins TRBV13 to TRBJ2-1; 7 bases match TRBD2. Germline-derived CDR1 and CDR2 are PRHDT and FYEKMQ (reference sequence). V gave up 5 bases and J gave up 3 bases; unmatched junction bases: 10. CDR3 size: 16 residues.

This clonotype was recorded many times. CDR3: CASSLRAGDTQYF. The CDR3 DNA follows: TGCGCCAGCAGCTTGAGGGCTGGAGATACGCAGTATTTT. This chain joins TRBV5-1 and TRBJ2-3; D not resolved. The CDR3 loop spans 13 amino acids. CDR1 is SGHRS and CDR2 is YFSETQ in the germline V gene. V gave up 1 base and J gave up 5 bases, with 8 bases separating them.

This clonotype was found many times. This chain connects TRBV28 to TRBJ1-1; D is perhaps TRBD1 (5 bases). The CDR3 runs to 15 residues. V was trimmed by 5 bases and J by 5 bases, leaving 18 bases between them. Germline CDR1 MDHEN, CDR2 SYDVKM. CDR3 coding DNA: TGTGCCAGCAGTACATTATCAGGGCCGAGAACTGAAGCTTTCTTT. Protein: CASSTLSGPRTEAFF.

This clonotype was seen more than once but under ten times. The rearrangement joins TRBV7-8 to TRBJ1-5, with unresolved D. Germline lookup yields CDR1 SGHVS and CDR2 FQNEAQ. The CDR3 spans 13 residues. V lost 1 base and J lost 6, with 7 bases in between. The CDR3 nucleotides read TGTGCCAGCAGCTTAGAGCGGACTCAGCCCCAGCATTTT. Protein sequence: CASSLERTQPQHF.

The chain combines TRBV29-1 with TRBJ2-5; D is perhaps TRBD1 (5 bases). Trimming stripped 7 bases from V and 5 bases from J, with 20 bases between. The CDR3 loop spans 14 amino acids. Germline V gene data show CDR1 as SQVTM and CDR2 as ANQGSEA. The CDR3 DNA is TGCAGCGCCCACGGCACCCAGGGCTGGGAGACCCAGTACTTC. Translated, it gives CSAHGTQGWETQYF.

The DNA for the CDR3 is TGTGCCAGCAGCGTAGCTGGGGAGCGAAACACCATATATTTT. As protein: CASSVAGERNTIYF. The chain recombines TRBV9 with TRBJ1-3; unclear D gene. Trimming cost V 0 bases and J 5 bases, with 9 bases left between them. The CDR3 is made up of 14 amino acids. Germline V gene sequence: CDR1 SGDLS, CDR2 YYNGEE. Filled out from reference TRBV9 and TRBJ1-3, the complete variable domain reads DSGVTQTPKHLITATGQRVTLRCSPRSGDLSVYWYQQSLDQGLQFLIQYYNGEERAKGNILERFSAQQFPDLHSELNLSSLELGDSALYFCASSVAGERNTIYFGEGSWLTVV.